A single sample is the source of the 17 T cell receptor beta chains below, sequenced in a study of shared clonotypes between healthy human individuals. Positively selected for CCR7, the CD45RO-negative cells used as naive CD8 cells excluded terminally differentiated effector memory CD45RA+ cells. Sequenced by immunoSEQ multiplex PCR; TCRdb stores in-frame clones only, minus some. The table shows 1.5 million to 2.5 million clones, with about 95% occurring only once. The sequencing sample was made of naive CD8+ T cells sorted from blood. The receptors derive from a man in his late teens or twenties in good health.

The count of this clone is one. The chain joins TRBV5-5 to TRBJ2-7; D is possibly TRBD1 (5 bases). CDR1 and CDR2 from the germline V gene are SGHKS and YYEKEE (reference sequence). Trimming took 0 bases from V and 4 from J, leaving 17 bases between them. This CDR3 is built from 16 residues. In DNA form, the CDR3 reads TGTGCCAGCAGCTTGGCCCCAGCAGCTGGGGCGTACGAGCAGTACTTC. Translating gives CASSLAPAAGAYEQYF.

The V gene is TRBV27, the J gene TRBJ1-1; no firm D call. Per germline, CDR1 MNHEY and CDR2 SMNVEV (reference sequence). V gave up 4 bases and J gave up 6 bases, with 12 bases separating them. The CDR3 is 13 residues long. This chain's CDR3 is CASSSSGRPEAFF. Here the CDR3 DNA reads TGTGCCAGCAGTTCCTCTGGACGTCCTGAAGCTTTCTTT.

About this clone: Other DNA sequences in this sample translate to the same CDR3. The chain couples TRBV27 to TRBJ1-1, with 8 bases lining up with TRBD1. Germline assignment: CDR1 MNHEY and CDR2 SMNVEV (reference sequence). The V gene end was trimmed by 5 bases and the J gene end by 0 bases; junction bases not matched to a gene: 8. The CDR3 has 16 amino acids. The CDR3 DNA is TGTGCCAGCAGTCCTTCGACAGGGGAGGTGAACACTGAAGCTTTCTTT. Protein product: CASSPSTGEVNTEAFF.

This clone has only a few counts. CDR3 nucleotides: TGTGCCAGCAGTTTCCGCTCTGGGGCCAACGTCCTGACTTTC. Translation: CASSFRSGANVLTF. The chain employs TRBV27 and TRBJ2-6; unclear D gene. Trimming left V 3 bases short and J 0 bases short, with 3 bases between. This CDR3 spans 14 amino acids. Germline CDR1 is MNHEY and CDR2 is SMNVEV (reference sequence). Full variable domain (rest looked up from reference TRBV27 and TRBJ2-6): EAQVTQNPRYLITVTGKKLTVTCSQNMNHEYMSWYRQDPGLGLRQIYYSMNVEVTDKGDVPEGYKVSRKEKRNFPLILESPSPNQTSLYFCASSFRSGANVLTFGAGSRLTVL.

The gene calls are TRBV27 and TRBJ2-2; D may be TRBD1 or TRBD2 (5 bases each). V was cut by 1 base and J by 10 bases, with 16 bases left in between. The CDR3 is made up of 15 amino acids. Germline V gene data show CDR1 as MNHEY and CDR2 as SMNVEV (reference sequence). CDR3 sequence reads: CASSLLSGGGMELFF. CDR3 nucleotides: TGTGCCAGCAGTTTATTGTCGGGTGGGGGTATGGAGCTGTTTTTT.

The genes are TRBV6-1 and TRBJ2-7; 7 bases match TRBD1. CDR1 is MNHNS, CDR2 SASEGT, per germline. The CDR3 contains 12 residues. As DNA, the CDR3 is TGTGCTGCCCGGGACAGAGCCTACGAGCAGTACTTC. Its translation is CAARDRAYEQYF.

Here the CDR3 DNA reads TGCGCCAGCACCACAGGGCGGGGGTACTTCACAGATACGCAGTATTTT. As protein: CASTTGRGYFTDTQYF. The chain has TRBV5-1 and TRBJ2-3, with D possibly TRBD2 on 7 matching bases. V was clipped by 6 bases and J by 2 bases, with 19 bases between them. Germline values: CDR1 SGHRS, CDR2 YFSETQ. The length of the CDR3 is 16 residues.

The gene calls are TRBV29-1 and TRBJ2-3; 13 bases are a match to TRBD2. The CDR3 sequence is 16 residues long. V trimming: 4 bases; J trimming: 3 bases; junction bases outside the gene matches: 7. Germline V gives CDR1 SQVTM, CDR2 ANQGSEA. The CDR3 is CSVGPGLAGVTDTQYF. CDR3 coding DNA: TGCAGCGTTGGCCCTGGACTAGCGGGAGTAACAGATACGCAGTATTTT.

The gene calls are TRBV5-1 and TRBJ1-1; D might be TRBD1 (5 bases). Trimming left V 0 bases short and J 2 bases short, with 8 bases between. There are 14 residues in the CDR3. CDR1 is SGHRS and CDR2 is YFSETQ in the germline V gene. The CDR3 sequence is CASSLERTNTEAFF. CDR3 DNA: TGCGCCAGCAGCTTGGAACGGACAAACACTGAAGCTTTCTTT. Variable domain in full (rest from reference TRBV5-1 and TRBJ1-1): KAGVTQTPRYLIKTRGQQVTLSCSPISGHRSVSWYQQTPGQGLQFLFEYFSETQRNKGNFPGRFSGRQFSNSRSEMNVSTLELGDSALYLCASSLERTNTEAFFGQGTRLTVV.

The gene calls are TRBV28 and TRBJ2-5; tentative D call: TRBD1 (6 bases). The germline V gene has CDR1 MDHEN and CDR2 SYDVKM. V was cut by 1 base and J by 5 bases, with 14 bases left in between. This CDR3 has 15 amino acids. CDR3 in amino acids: CASSLFAGVRETQYF. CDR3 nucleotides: TGTGCCAGCAGTTTATTCGCAGGGGTCAGGGAGACCCAGTACTTC.

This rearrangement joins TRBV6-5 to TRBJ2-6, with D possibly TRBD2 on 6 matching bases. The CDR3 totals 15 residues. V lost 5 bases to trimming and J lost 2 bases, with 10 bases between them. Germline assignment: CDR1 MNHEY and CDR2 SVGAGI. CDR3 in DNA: TGTGCCAGCAGTCTCTGGGGGGCTGGGGCCAACGTCCTGACTTTC. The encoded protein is CASSLWGAGANVLTF.

The CDR3 DNA reads TGTGCCAGCAGCTCCTCCACGGACAGGGCCTACGAGCAGTACTTC. Amino acids: CASSSSTDRAYEQYF. The rearrangement uses TRBV11-2 and TRBJ2-7; 8 positions match TRBD1. Germline CDR1 SGHAT, CDR2 FQNNGV. The CDR3 has 15 amino acids. With 4 bases clipped from V and 2 bases from J, the junction kept 7 bases outside the gene matches. The full variable domain, its missing parts supplied by reference TRBV11-2 and TRBJ2-7, is EAGVAQSPRYKIIEKRQSVAFWCNPISGHATLYWYQQILGQGPKLLIQFQNNGVVDDSQLPKDRFSAERLKGVDSTLKIQPAKLEDSAVYLCASSSSTDRAYEQYFGPGTRLTVT.

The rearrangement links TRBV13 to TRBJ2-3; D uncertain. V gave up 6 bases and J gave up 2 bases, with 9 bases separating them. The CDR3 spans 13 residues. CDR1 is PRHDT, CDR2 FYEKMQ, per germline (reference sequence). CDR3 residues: CASRVDATDTQYF. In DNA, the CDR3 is TGTGCCAGCAGAGTCGATGCCACAGATACGCAGTATTTT.

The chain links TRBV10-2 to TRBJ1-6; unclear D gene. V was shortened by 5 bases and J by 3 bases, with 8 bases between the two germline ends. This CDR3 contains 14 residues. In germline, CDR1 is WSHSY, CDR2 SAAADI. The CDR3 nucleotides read TGCGCCAGCAGTCCGGGTCTCTATAATTCACCCCTCCACTTT. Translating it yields CASSPGLYNSPLHF.

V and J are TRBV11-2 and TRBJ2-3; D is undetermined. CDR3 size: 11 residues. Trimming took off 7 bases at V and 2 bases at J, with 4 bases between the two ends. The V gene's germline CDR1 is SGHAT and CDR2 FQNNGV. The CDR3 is CASTDTDTQYF. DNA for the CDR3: TGTGCCAGCACCGACACAGATACGCAGTATTTT. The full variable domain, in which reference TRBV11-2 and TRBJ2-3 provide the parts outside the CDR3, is EAGVAQSPRYKIIEKRQSVAFWCNPISGHATLYWYQQILGQGPKLLIQFQNNGVVDDSQLPKDRFSAERLKGVDSTLKIQPAKLEDSAVYLCASTDTDTQYFGPGTRLTVL.

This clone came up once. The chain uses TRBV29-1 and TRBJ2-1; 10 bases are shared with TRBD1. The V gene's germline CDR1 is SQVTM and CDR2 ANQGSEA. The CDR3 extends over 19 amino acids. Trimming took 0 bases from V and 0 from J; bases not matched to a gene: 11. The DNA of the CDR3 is TGCAGCGTTGAAGAACCCCCAGGACAGGGGGGCAGCTCCTACAATGAGCAGTTCTTC. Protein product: CSVEEPPGQGGSSYNEQFF.

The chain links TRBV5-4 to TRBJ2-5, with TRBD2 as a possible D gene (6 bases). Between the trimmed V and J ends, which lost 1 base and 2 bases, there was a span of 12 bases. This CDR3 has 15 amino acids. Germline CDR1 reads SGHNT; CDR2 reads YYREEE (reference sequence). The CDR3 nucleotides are TGTGCCAGCAGCTTGTGGTGGGAGGCTCAAGAGACCCAGTACTTC. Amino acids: CASSLWWEAQETQYF. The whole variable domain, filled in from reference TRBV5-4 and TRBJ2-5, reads ETGVTQSPTHLIKTRGQQVTLRCSSQSGHNTVSWYQQALGQGPQFIFQYYREEENGRGNFPPRFSGLQFPNYSSELNVNALELDDSALYLCASSLWWEAQETQYFGPGTRLLVL.